The 17 T cell receptor beta chains given below trace back to one sample, sequenced in a study of response to subunit inactivated influenza vaccine. TCRdb re-called the RT-PCR reads with MiXCR, one entry per CDR3 protein. The profile shows 700,000 to 900,000 distinct CDR3 sequences, about 20% of them singletons. The sequences come from PBMCs from blood, collected 5 to 6 days after vaccination. The receptors were sampled from a man aged 45-65 years who received an inactivated influenza vaccine.

The chain couples TRBV5-1 to TRBJ1-1, with D tentatively TRBD1 (5 bases). The CDR3 is 13 amino acids. The V gene's germline CDR1 is SGHRS and CDR2 YFSETQ. Trimming shortened V by 4 bases and J by 3 bases, and 10 bases separated the two germline ends. This chain's CDR3 is CASSRDADTEAFF. CDR3 sequence (DNA): TGCGCCAGCAGCCGGGACGCTGACACTGAAGCTTTCTTT.

The rearrangement uses TRBV6-1 and TRBJ2-4; 8 bases are a match to TRBD1. Germline V gene lookup returns CDR1 MNHNS and CDR2 SASEGT. V gave up 6 bases and J gave up 3 bases; unmatched junction bases: 4. The CDR3 loop spans 14 amino acids. The CDR3 sequence is CASSPGGGKNIQYF. The CDR3, as DNA: TGTGCCAGCAGCCCAGGGGGCGGCAAAAACATTCAGTACTTC.

The chain is built from TRBV28 and TRBJ2-3, with a possible D match to TRBD2 (6 bases). From germline, CDR1 is MDHEN and CDR2 SYDVKM. V was clipped by 3 bases and J by 5 bases, with 12 bases between them. The CDR3 is made up of 14 amino acids. CDR3 region: CASSFLWRGDTQYF. The CDR3 bases are TGTGCCAGCAGTTTCCTATGGCGGGGAGATACGCAGTATTTT.

V and J are TRBV3-1 and TRBJ2-1; D gene unclear. Germline loops: CDR1 LGHDT, CDR2 YNNKEL (reference sequence). V was cut by 4 bases and J by 0 bases, with 13 bases left in between. The CDR3 covers 16 residues. The CDR3 sequence is CASSPGFLGSYNEQFF. DNA of the CDR3: TGTGCCAGCAGCCCCGGATTTCTTGGCTCCTACAATGAGCAGTTCTTC.

The genes are TRBV7-8 and TRBJ2-1; 7 bases align to TRBD2. The CDR3 has 18 residues. Germline V gene sequence: CDR1 SGHVS, CDR2 FQNEAQ. J lost 9 bases, V lost 1 base, and 18 bases had no gene match. The CDR3 bases are TGTGCCAGCAGCTTAGAAGGTCTAGCGGAATTTCTAACGCGTGAGCAGTTCTTC. The encoded protein is CASSLEGLAEFLTREQFF.

This clonotype has more than one count but fewer than ten. The V and J genes are TRBV29-1 and TRBJ2-1, with 10 bases matching TRBD2. Trimming cost V 4 bases and J 2 bases; bases outside gene matches: 14. Germline V lookup: CDR1 SQVTM, CDR2 ANQGSEA. This CDR3 is 18 amino acids long. CDR3 residues: CSVVARKMSGGAYNEQFF. CDR3 bases: TGCAGCGTTGTCGCCCGGAAAATGAGCGGGGGGGCCTACAATGAGCAGTTCTTC.

The chain combines TRBV3-1 with TRBJ2-3; 8 nucleotides agree with TRBD2. The CDR3 length is 15 residues. Germline lookup yields CDR1 LGHDT and CDR2 YNNKEL (reference sequence). V was clipped by 0 bases and J by 5 bases; unmatched bases: 4. CDR3 residues: CASSQDPGGQDTQYF. The CDR3 coding sequence is TGTGCCAGCAGCCAAGACCCGGGGGGGCAAGATACGCAGTATTTT.

This clonotype was detected a few times. The V gene is TRBV14, the J gene TRBJ2-1, with 9 bases that match TRBD1. J lost 6 bases, V lost 6 bases, and 6 bases had no gene match. The CDR3 is 14 amino acids. Germline V gene sequence: CDR1 SGHDN, CDR2 FVKESK. In DNA form, the CDR3 reads TGTGCCAGCAGAGGGGGACAGGGTAGCAATGAGCAGTTCTTC. Its translation: CASRGGQGSNEQFF.

This clonotype turned up a few times. The chain's CDR3 is CASKGVEQFF. CDR3 in DNA: TGTGCCAGCAAGGGGGTCGAGCAGTTCTTC. The rearrangement links TRBV12-3 or TRBV12-4 to TRBJ2-1, with D possibly being TRBD1 (6 bases). V shed 7 bases and J shed 10 bases, with 8 bases lying between them. The CDR3 spans 10 residues.

The gene calls are TRBV20-1 and TRBJ2-2; D assignment may be TRBD1 or TRBD2 (7 bases each). The ends were cut back, 6 bases at V and 5 bases at J, with 19 bases in the middle. In germline, CDR1 is DFQATT, CDR2 SNEGSKA (reference sequence). The length of the CDR3 is 15 residues. This CDR3 reads CSARAAGGGTGELFF. The CDR3 bases are TGCAGTGCGCGAGCGGCAGGGGGAGGGACCGGGGAGCTGTTTTTT.

The chain carries TRBV29-1 and TRBJ2-1, with TRBD2 matching 7 bases. The ends lost 4 bases at V and 13 bases at J; junction bases unmatched: 10. The CDR3 has 12 amino acids. Germline lookup yields CDR1 SQVTM and CDR2 ANQGSEA. CDR3: CSVAKWEGSQFF. The CDR3 DNA is TGCAGCGTTGCTAAGTGGGAGGGCAGTCAGTTCTTC.

The sample holds a few counts of this clonotype. This chain connects TRBV29-1 to TRBJ2-3; 8 bases map to TRBD2. With V trimmed by 2 bases and J by 1 base, 8 bases remained unmatched. Germline V gene data show CDR1 as SQVTM and CDR2 as ANQGSEA. The CDR3 is 16 amino acids. In nucleotides, the CDR3 is TGCAGCGTTGAATCCCGCGGGGGGAGTGGCACAGATACGCAGTATTTT. Translation: CSVESRGGSGTDTQYF.

The chain carries TRBV10-3 and TRBJ1-6; a possible D gene is TRBD1 (6 bases). The germline CDR1 and CDR2 sequences are ENHRY and SYGVKD. The CDR3 totals 15 residues. Trimming cost V 1 base and J 4 bases, with 8 bases left between them. The CDR3 sequence: CAISELDSYNSPLHF. The DNA for the CDR3 is TGTGCCATCAGTGAGTTGGACAGTTATAATTCACCCCTCCACTTT.

The chain links TRBV5-1 to TRBJ2-3; a weak D match, TRBD1 (5 bases). This CDR3 has 15 residues. V shed 0 bases and J shed 3 bases, with 11 bases lying between them. Germline lookup yields CDR1 SGHRS and CDR2 YFSETQ. CDR3 sequence (DNA): TGCGCCAGCAGCTTGGGGCAGGGTAAGACAGATACGCAGTATTTT. It codes for CASSLGQGKTDTQYF.

This clonotype has a handful of counts. V is TRBV6-4 and J is TRBJ2-3; D unresolved. Trimming shortened V by 4 bases and J by 4 bases, and 12 bases separated the two germline ends. Germline-derived CDR1 and CDR2 are MRHNA and SNTAGT. CDR3 length: 14 amino acids. The CDR3 region is CASSVRIGADTQYF. The CDR3 DNA reads TGTGCCAGCAGTGTGCGAATAGGAGCAGATACGCAGTATTTT.

The V gene is TRBV29-1, the J gene TRBJ2-7, with D perhaps TRBD1 (6 bases). With 0 bases removed from V and 2 bases from J, the gap between germline ends came to 8 bases. The length of the CDR3 is 13 residues. Germline V lookup: CDR1 SQVTM, CDR2 ANQGSEA. CDR3 bases: TGCAGCGTTGAAGACAGGACAGCCTACGAGCAGTACTTC. Protein: CSVEDRTAYEQYF.

CDR3: CASSFRLAGYEQFF. The CDR3 bases are TGTGCCAGCAGCTTCCGGCTAGCGGGATATGAGCAGTTCTTC. The chain employs TRBV7-9 and TRBJ2-1, with 9 bases matching TRBD2. CDR1 is SEHNR, CDR2 FQNEAQ, per germline (reference sequence). V shed 3 bases, J shed 8 bases, and the junction held 5 bases outside the gene matches. The CDR3 contains 14 residues.